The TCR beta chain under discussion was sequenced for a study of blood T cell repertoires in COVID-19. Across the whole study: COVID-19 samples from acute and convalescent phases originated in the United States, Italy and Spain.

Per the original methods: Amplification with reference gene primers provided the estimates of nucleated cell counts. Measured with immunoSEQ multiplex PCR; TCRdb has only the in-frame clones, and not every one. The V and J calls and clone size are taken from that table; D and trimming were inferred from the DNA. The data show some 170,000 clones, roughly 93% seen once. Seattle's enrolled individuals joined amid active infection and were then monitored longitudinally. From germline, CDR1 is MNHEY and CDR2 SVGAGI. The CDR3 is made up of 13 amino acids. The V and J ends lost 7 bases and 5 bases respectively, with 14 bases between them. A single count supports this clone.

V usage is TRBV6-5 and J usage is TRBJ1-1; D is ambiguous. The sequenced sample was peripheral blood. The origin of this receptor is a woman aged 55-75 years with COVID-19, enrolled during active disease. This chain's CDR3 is CASKLEEVTEAFF. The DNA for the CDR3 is TGTGCCAGCAAACTAGAAGAGGTAACTGAAGCTTTCTTT.